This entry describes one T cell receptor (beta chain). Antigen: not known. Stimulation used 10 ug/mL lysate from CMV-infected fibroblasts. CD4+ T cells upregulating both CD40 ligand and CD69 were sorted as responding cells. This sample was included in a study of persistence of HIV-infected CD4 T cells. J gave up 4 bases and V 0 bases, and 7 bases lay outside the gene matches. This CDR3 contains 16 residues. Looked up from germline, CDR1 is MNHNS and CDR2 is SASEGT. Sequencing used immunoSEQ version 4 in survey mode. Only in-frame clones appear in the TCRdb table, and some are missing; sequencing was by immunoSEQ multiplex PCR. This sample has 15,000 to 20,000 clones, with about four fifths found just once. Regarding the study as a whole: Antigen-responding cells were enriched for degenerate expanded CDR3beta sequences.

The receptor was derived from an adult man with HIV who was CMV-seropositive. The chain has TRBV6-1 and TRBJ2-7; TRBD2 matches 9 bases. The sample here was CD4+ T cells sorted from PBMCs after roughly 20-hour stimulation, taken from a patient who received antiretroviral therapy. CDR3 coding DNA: TGTGCCAGCAGTGAAGCTCGGCTAGCGGGGCGGTACGAGCAGTACTTC. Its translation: CASSEARLAGRYEQYF.